The 2 T cell receptor beta chains in this list originate from one sample, sequenced in a study of T cell responses to AZD1222 COVID-19 vaccine. Method: immunoSEQ multiplex PCR; TCRdb's copy keeps in-frame clones and lacks some. The sample shows about 110,000 clones, more than 70% of them seen only once. The source was peripheral blood, collected on day 0 of AZD1222 vaccination. All receptors derive from an adult in good health.

This clone was counted once. This chain uses TRBV19 with TRBJ2-6, with unresolved D. This CDR3 has 16 amino acids. Germline CDR1 LNHDA, CDR2 SQIVND (reference sequence). V was clipped by 4 bases and J by 0 bases, with 10 bases between them. The CDR3 DNA sequence: TGTGCCAGTAGTACCCAGGCCGTCTCTGGGGCCAACGTCCTGACTTTC. It codes for CASSTQAVSGANVLTF.

This clone was found a few times. This chain links TRBV19 with TRBJ2-7, with 13 bases that match TRBD2. The CDR3 has 13 residues. The germline V gene has CDR1 LNHDA and CDR2 SQIVND (reference sequence). J was trimmed by 7 bases and V by 10 bases; bases with no gene match: 7. The CDR3 loop is CATWTSGSREQYF. For the CDR3, the DNA is TGTGCCACCTGGACTAGCGGGAGCCGAGAGCAGTACTTC. Combining the CDR3 with reference TRBV19 and TRBJ2-7 gives the whole variable domain DGGITQSPKYLFRKEGQNVTLSCEQNLNHDAMYWYRQDPGQGLRLIYYSQIVNDFQKGDIAEGYSVSREKKESFPLTVTSAQKNPTAFYLCATWTSGSREQYFGPGTRLTVT.